This T cell receptor (beta chain) originates from a study of T-cell reconstitution after alpha-beta-depleted transplantation in children. Preparation of the TCRbeta library used unique molecular identifiers. A single record per CDR3 protein comes from TCRdb applying MiXCR to the PCR reads. Of some 75,000 distinct CDR3 sequences in the sample, more than 5.5% were seen once. This clonotype was seen a handful of times. The CDR3 covers 16 residues. Germline assignment: CDR1 KGHSH and CDR2 LQKENI. V lost 4 bases and J lost 8, with 23 bases in between. The chain combines TRBV18 with TRBJ1-1; tentatively, D is TRBD1 (6 bases). The sequences come from PBMCs from the stem cell graft donor, collected from the stem cell graft. This TCR came from a human donor who donated a stem cell graft to a child with acute lymphoblastic leukemia. CDR3 residues: CASSLEPGQDLVEAFF. The CDR3 DNA reads TGTGCCAGCTCACTAGAGCCGGGACAAGATTTAGTAGAAGCTTTCTTT. Using reference TRBV18 and TRBJ1-1 for the parts outside the CDR3, the full variable domain is NAGVMQNPRHLVRRRGQEARLRCSPMKGHSHVYWYRQLPEEGLKFMVYLQKENIIDESGMPKERFSAEFPKEGPSILRIQQVVRGDSAAYFCASSLEPGQDLVEAFFGQGTRLTVV.